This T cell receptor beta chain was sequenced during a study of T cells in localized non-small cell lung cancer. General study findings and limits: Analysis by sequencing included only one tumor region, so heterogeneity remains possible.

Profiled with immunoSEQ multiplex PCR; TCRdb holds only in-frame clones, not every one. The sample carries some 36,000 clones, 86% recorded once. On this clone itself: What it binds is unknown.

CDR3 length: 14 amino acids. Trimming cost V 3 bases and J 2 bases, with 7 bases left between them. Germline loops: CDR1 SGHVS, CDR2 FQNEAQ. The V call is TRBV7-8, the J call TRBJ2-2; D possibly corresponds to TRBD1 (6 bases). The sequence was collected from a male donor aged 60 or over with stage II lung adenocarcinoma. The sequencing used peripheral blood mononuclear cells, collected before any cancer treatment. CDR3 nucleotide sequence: TGTGCCAGCAGCTTGGACAGAAACACCGGGGAGCTGTTTTTT. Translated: CASSLDRNTGELFF.